This T cell receptor (beta chain) was obtained from a study of blood T cell repertoires in COVID-19. About the research overall: COVID-19 samples from acute and convalescent phases originated in the United States, Italy and Spain. Sample material is recorded as cDNA or gDNA derived from T cells, B-cell-depleted T cells, or PBMCs.

Residents of about two dozen US areas, aged roughly 18 to 89 years, made up the participants. The CDR3 has 16 residues. With V trimmed by 6 bases and J by 3 bases, 10 bases remained unmatched. Per the germline V gene, CDR1 is MNHEY and CDR2 is SMNVEV (reference sequence). The data were produced by immunoSEQ multiplex PCR, yet TCRdb's version contains in-frame clones alone and is incomplete. The sample lists some 200,000 clones, about four fifths occurring once. The origin of this receptor is a woman aged 50 to 60 with acute COVID-19. The sequenced sample was PBMCs or T cells enriched from blood (not recorded which). The chain has TRBV27 and TRBJ2-3; 9 nucleotides line up with TRBD2. The DNA of the CDR3 is TGTGCCAGCAGGCGCGCGGGGGGGCGCCGGACAGATACGCAGTATTTT. It is translated as CASRRAGGRRTDTQYF.